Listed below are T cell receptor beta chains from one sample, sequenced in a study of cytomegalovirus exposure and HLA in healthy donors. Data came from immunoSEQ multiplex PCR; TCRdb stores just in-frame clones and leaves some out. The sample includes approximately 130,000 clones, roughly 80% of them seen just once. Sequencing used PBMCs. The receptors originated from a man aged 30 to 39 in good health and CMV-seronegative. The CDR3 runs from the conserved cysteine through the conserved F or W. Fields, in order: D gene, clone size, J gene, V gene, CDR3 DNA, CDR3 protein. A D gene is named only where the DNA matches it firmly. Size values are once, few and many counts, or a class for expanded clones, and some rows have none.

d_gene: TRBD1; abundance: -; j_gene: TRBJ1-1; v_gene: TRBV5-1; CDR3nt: TGCGCCAGCAGTCATACCGGGACAGACCGGAACACTGAAGCTTTCTTT; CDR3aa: CASSHTGTDRNTEAFF
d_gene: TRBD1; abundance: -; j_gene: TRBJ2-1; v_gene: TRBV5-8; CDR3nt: TGTGCCAGCAGCTTCGGTCAGGGGGTGGGCGAGCAGTTCTTC; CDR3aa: CASSFGQGVGEQFF
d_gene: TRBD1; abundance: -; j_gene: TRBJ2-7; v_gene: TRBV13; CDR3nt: TGTGCCAGCAGCACCGGGGACAGGGGGGACTACGAGCAGTACTTC; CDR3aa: CASSTGDRGDYEQYF
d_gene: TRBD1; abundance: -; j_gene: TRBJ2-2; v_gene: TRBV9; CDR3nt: TGTGCCAGCAGCCCTCGGACAGGGAACACCGGGGAGCTGTTTTTT; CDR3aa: CASSPRTGNTGELFF
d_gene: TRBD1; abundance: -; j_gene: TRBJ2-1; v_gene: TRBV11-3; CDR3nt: TGTGCCAGCAGCCCTCAGGGACAGTACAATGAGCAGTTCTTC; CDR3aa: CASSPQGQYNEQFF
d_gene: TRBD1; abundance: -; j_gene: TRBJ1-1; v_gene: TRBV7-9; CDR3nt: TGTGCCAGCAGCTTAGAGAAGGGGGCTCCTGAAGCTTTCTTT; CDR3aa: CASSLEKGAPEAFF
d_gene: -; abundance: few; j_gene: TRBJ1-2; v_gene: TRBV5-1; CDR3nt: TGCGCCAGCAGCTTGGCGGGGGGAAAGGGGTATGGCTACACCTTC; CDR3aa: CASSLAGGKGYGYTF
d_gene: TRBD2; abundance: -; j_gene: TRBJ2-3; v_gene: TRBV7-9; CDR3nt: TGTGCCAGTATAAGCGGGAGGGCCTCTGGTACGCAGTATTTT; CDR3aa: CASISGRASGTQYF
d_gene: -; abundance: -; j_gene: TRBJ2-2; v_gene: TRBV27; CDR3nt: TGTGCCAGCAGTACAGGGTACACCGGGGAGCTGTTTTTT; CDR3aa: CASSTGYTGELFF
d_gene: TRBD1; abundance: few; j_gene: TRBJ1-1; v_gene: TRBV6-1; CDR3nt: TGTGCCAGCAGGGTTGACAGGGGGAACACTGAAGCTTTCTTT; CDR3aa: CASRVDRGNTEAFF
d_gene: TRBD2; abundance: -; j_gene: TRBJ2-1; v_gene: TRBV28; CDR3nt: TGTGCCAGCAGTTTCCCCTGGGGGGCTAGCGGGCAGTACAATGAGCAGTTCTTC; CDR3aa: CASSFPWGASGQYNEQFF
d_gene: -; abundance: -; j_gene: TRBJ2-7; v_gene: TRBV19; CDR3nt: TGTGCCAGTAGTATCGAGGACAACTACGAGCAGTACTTC; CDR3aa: CASSIEDNYEQYF
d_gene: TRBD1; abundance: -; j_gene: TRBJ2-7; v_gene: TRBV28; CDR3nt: TGTGCCAGCAGTTATGGCAGGGGGTCGCGGTACGAGCAGTACTTC; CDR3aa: CASSYGRGSRYEQYF
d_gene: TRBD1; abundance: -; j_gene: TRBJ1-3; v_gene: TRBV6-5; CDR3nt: TGTGCCAGCAGTTATGAGGGGGCGCGAGGAAACACCATATATTTT; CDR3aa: CASSYEGARGNTIYF
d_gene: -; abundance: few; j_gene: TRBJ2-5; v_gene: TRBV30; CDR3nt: TGTGCCTGGCGCGCCCAAGGGGGTAAGACCCAGTACTTC; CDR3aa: CAWRAQGGKTQYF
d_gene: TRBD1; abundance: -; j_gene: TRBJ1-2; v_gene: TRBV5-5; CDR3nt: TGTGCCAGCAGCTTCGGCGACGACAGGGACAACACCTTC; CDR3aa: CASSFGDDRDNTF
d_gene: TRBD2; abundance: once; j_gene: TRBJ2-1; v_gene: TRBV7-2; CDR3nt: TGTGCCAGCAGCCTCCCCCGCGGGGGTTACAATGAGCAGTTCTTC; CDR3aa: CASSLPRGGYNEQFF
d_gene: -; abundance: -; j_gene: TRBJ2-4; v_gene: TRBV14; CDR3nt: TGTGCCAGCAGCCAAGGGCTCCTTCAGTACTTC; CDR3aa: CASSQGLLQYF
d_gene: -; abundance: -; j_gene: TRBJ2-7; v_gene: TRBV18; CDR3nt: TGTGCCAGCTCATCAGCAGGGTACGAGCAGTACTTC; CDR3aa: CASSSAGYEQYF
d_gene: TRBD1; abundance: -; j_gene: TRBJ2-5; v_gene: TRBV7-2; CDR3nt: TGTGCCAGCAGCCTGGGACAGGTTCAAGAGACCCAGTACTTC; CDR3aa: CASSLGQVQETQYF
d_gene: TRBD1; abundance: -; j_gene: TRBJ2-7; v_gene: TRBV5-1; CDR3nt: TGCGCCAGCAGCGTAGGACCCGGGACAGGGGGTGGCGACGAGCAGTACTTC; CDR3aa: CASSVGPGTGGGDEQYF
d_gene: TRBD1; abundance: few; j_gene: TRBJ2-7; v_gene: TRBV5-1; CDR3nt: TGCGCCAGCAGCTCCCCGACAGGGGGATATTCCTACGAGCAGTACTTC; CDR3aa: CASSSPTGGYSYEQYF
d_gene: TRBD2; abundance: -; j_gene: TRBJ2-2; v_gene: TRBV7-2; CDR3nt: TGTGCCAGCAGCGCAGCCCTGCGGGGGGCATTCGGGGAGCTGTTTTTT; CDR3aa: CASSAALRGAFGELFF
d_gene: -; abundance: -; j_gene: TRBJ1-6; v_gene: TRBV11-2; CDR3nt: TGTGCCAGCAGCTTAGGAACAGTTAATTCACCCCTCCACTTT; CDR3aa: CASSLGTVNSPLHF
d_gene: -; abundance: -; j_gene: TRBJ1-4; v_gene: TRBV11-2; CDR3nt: TGTGCCAGCAGCTTAGGCTGGCAGGGTACTAATGAAAAACTGTTTTTT; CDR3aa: CASSLGWQGTNEKLFF
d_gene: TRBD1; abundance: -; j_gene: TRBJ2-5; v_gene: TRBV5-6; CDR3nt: TGTGCCAGCAGCCTCCGGACAGGGCGGGAGACCCAGTACTTC; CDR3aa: CASSLRTGRETQYF